Listed below are T cell receptor beta chains from one sample, sequenced in a study of OX40 agonist ivuxolimab in advanced cancers. Here immunoSEQ multiplex PCR was the method, and the copy in TCRdb shows in-frame clones only, minus some. Here the sample spans around 100,000 clones, roughly nine tenths being singletons. Sequencing was performed on CD4+ or CD8+ T cells sorted from blood, taken in a trial of the OX40 agonist ivuxolimab. These receptors all come from an adult with an advanced solid tumor such as melanoma, head and neck, liver or kidney cancer. The CDR3 runs from the conserved cysteine through the conserved F or W. D genes are given only for firm matches. The size field is filled for only some rows; it gives once, few, many or a size class.

D	size	V	J	DNA	CDR3
-	-	TRBV7-8	TRBJ1-6	TGTGCCAGCAGCCTCAGGGAGGGGCAAAGGGTTAATTCACCCCTCCACTTT	CASSLREGQRVNSPLHF
TRBD2	once	TRBV4-3	TRBJ2-1	TGCGCCAGCAGCCAAGATCTAGGCGGGAGCGGGGATGAGCAGTTCTTC	CASSQDLGGSGDEQFF
-	-	TRBV5-1	TRBJ2-5	TGCGCCAGCAGCTTGGCTGAGCGGAATTCTCACCAGACCCAGTACTTC	CASSLAERNSHQTQYF
-	-	TRBV19	TRBJ2-7	TGTGCCAGTAGTATCCCCCGGACAGTCGCGAGGGCTTCCTACGAGCAGTACTTC	CASSIPRTVARASYEQYF
TRBD1	-	TRBV7-3	TRBJ1-3	TGTGCCAGCAGCTTAGGGGGACAGGGAGGAAACACCATATATTTT	CASSLGGQGGNTIYF
-	-	TRBV9	TRBJ2-7	TGTGCCAGCAGCGTAGCCCCCGGGGCCGGGACCTACGAGCAGTACTTC	CASSVAPGAGTYEQYF
TRBD2	once	TRBV7-6	TRBJ2-2	TGTGCCAGCAGCTCCCCAGGGCTAGCGGGCACCGGGGAGCTGTTTTTT	CASSSPGLAGTGELFF
-	few	TRBV30	TRBJ1-5	TGTGCCTGGGATCACGGGGGGTATCAGCCCCAGCATTTT	CAWDHGGYQPQHF
TRBD2	-	TRBV7-2	TRBJ2-2	TGTGCCAGCAATCGCGGGAGCTATCACACCGGGGAGCTGTTTTTT	CASNRGSYHTGELFF
-	once	TRBV5-8	TRBJ2-7	TGTGCCAGCAGCTTGATAGGGACTCCTACCTACGAGCAGTACTTC	CASSLIGTPTYEQYF
TRBD1	-	TRBV5-1	TRBJ2-7	TGCGCCAGCAGTCACGGGACAGGGGGCTCCTACGAGCAGTACTTC	CASSHGTGGSYEQYF
-	few	TRBV21-1	TRBJ2-7	TGTGCCAGCAGCAGACGAAGCCGGGACAGGGAGGACGAGCAGTACTTC	CASSRRSRDREDEQYF
-	once	TRBV18	TRBJ2-7	TGTGCCAGCTCACCAGGGGGCTCCTACGAGCAGTACTTC	CASSPGGSYEQYF
-	-	TRBV27	TRBJ1-1	TGTGCCAGCAGCTTATCCCCAGGGGTGAACACTGAAGCTTTCTTT	CASSLSPGVNTEAFF
-	once	TRBV6-4	TRBJ1-5	TGTGCCAGCAGACAGACAGCCCGAAGCAATCAGCCCCAGCATTTT	CASRQTARSNQPQHF
TRBD1	few	TRBV19	TRBJ1-6	TGTGCCAGCCAGGACAGGGAGAATTCACCCCTCCACTTT	CASQDRENSPLHF
-	-	TRBV21-1	TRBJ1-2	TGTGCCAGCAGCAAAGTGAAAACAGGGAACAGCTATGGCTACACCTTC	CASSKVKTGNSYGYTF
TRBD1	-	TRBV7-8	TRBJ1-5	TGTGCCAGCAGCCGAACCCCAGACAGGGGACAGCCCCAGCATTTT	CASSRTPDRGQPQHF
TRBD1	-	TRBV7-6	TRBJ1-2	TGTGCCAGCAGCTTGGCAGGGGGTGGGGGCTACACCTTC	CASSLAGGGGYTF
TRBD1	-	TRBV5-5	TRBJ2-2	TGTGCCAGCAGCGCCCGACAGGGCGGTACCGGGGAGCTGTTTTTT	CASSARQGGTGELFF
-	few	TRBV13	TRBJ1-3	TGTGCCAGCAGCTTTGGGGACCGAACAGGGAAATTTACTGGAAACACCATATATTTT	CASSFGDRTGKFTGNTIYF
-	few	TRBV5-1	TRBJ1-2	TGCGCCAGCAGCTTGAGTCCAGGGGCGTTTCTTGGCTACACCTTC	CASSLSPGAFLGYTF
-	-	TRBV2	TRBJ2-2	TGTGCCAGCAGTGAAGTGGCAGCTCTCACCGGGGAGCTGTTTTTT	CASSEVAALTGELFF
-	-	TRBV6-5	TRBJ2-1	TGTGCCAGCAGTTACCGACCAATTGGGTACAATGAGCAGTTCTTC	CASSYRPIGYNEQFF
TRBD1	-	TRBV2	TRBJ2-3	TGTGCCAGCATGGTCAGGGGGCAACCAGATACGCAGTATTTT	CASMVRGQPDTQYF
TRBD1	-	TRBV5-6	TRBJ1-2	TGTGCCAGCAGCCTCTATAATACAGGGGACTATGGCTACACCTTC	CASSLYNTGDYGYTF
-	-	TRBV7-9	TRBJ1-5	TGTGCCAGCAGCTTATCAGGGGAGGATCAGCCCCAGCATTTT	CASSLSGEDQPQHF
TRBD2	-	TRBV11-2	TRBJ2-5	TGTGCCAGCAGCTCGGGCGACGGGAGGGCTCAAGAGACCCAGTACTTC	CASSSGDGRAQETQYF
-	-	TRBV5-8	TRBJ2-1	TGTGCCAGCAGCTTGGAAGGGACTTGGCCCTACAATGAGCAGTTCTTC	CASSLEGTWPYNEQFF
-	-	TRBV9	TRBJ1-2	TGTGCCAGCAGCCCTGGGGTGGGGAGAGGCTACACCTTC	CASSPGVGRGYTF
TRBD2	-	TRBV6-5	TRBJ2-3	TGTGCCAGCTGGGGGGGTCCAGATACGCAGTATTTT	CASWGGPDTQYF
-	-	TRBV6-6	TRBJ1-5	TGTGCCAGCAGTTACTCGAGAGATAGCAATCAGCCCCAGCATTTT	CASSYSRDSNQPQHF
-	-	TRBV6-1	TRBJ2-1	TGTGCCAGCATTCAACTCAATGAGCAGTTCTTC	CASIQLNEQFF
-	-	TRBV10-2	TRBJ1-5	TGCGCCAGCAGTGAAATAGGGAGGGGCAATCAGCCCCAGCATTTT	CASSEIGRGNQPQHF
TRBD1	once	TRBV4-1	TRBJ1-5	TGCGCCAGCAGCCAAGATCCGGACAGGGGGCTGCTCAATCAGCCCCAGCATTTT	CASSQDPDRGLLNQPQHF
TRBD1	-	TRBV5-8	TRBJ1-2	TGTGCCAGCAGGTTGACAGGGTTGGGGGCATATGGCTACACCTTC	CASRLTGLGAYGYTF
TRBD2	-	TRBV7-2	TRBJ2-7	TGTGCCAGCAGCCTGGTGGGAGGGGCCTACGAGCAGTACTTC	CASSLVGGAYEQYF
-	-	TRBV15	TRBJ2-5	TGTGCCACCAGCAGAGATCGAGGGGAGACCCAGTACTTC	CATSRDRGETQYF
-	-	TRBV11-2	TRBJ2-3	TGTGCCAGCAGCGTGCAGGGGAATGGGGCAGATACGCAGTATTTT	CASSVQGNGADTQYF
-	-	TRBV10-3	TRBJ1-6	TGTGCCATCACCCCGGACATCCAATCACCCCTCCACTTT	CAITPDIQSPLHF
TRBD1	once	TRBV5-1	TRBJ2-7	TGCGCCAGCAGCTCACTCGGACAGGACTCCTACGAGCAGTACTTC	CASSSLGQDSYEQYF
-	once	TRBV27	TRBJ2-4	TGTGCCAGCAGTTTACGGAGCGCGACCAAAAACATTCAGTACTTC	CASSLRSATKNIQYF
-	once	TRBV11-2	TRBJ1-2	TGTGCCAGCAGCTTAGGGGCGGGGGGGGGCTACACCTTC	CASSLGAGGGYTF
TRBD2	few	TRBV18	TRBJ2-3	TGTGCCAGCTCACCTCAACTAGCGGGAGGCACAGATACGCAGTATTTT	CASSPQLAGGTDTQYF
-	-	TRBV18	TRBJ2-3	TGTGCCAGCTCACCCTCGGGAGATACGCAGTATTTT	CASSPSGDTQYF
-	-	TRBV7-9	TRBJ2-5	TGTGCCAGCAGCTTCTTGGGCCCTGAGTACTTC	CASSFLGPEYF
TRBD1	once	TRBV7-3	TRBJ1-4	TGTGCCAGCAGCCTTCGGGACAGGTGTGGCGAAAAACTGTTTTTT	CASSLRDRCGEKLFF
-	-	TRBV5-4	TRBJ2-2	TGTGCCAGCAGCTTGGGGACTTTCCAGGGCACCGGGGAGCTGTTTTTT	CASSLGTFQGTGELFF
-	-	TRBV7-9	TRBJ2-1	TGTGCCAGCAGCTTAGTTCGTCTATCCTACAATGAGCAGTTCTTC	CASSLVRLSYNEQFF
-	-	TRBV30	TRBJ1-3	TGTGCCTGGAGTGCCGGTGGAAACACCATATATTTT	CAWSAGGNTIYF
-	once	TRBV6-1	TRBJ2-7	TGTGCCAGCAGTGTAGTCTTTACGAGCGAGCAGTACTTC	CASSVVFTSEQYF
-	once	TRBV7-2	TRBJ1-2	TGTGCCAGCAGCTTAATGGCGGGGGACGGCTACACCTTC	CASSLMAGDGYTF
-	-	TRBV7-2	TRBJ2-3	TGTGCCAGCAGCTCCAACAGGGGGGGGAGCACGCAGTATTTT	CASSSNRGGSTQYF
-	-	TRBV27	TRBJ1-1	TGTGCCAGCAGTTTATCGGGGGGAGTTCTGAACACTGAAGCTTTCTTT	CASSLSGGVLNTEAFF
-	once	TRBV27	TRBJ2-7	TGTGCCAGCAGTTTATCATTTGGAGCGTGGGAGCAGTACTTC	CASSLSFGAWEQYF
-	-	TRBV19	TRBJ1-2	TGTGCCAGTAGTATAATTGCGGAGGGGCACCGCTATGGCTACACCTTC	CASSIIAEGHRYGYTF
TRBD2	once	TRBV6-5	TRBJ2-1	TGTGCCAGCGGTACGGGAGGGTTCAATGAGCAGTTCTTC	CASGTGGFNEQFF
TRBD1	few	TRBV19	TRBJ1-2	TGTGCCAGTACCCTCAGGGGGCAGACCTATGGCTACACCTTC	CASTLRGQTYGYTF
-	-	TRBV5-6	TRBJ1-3	TGTGCCAGCAGCTTGGGATTCTACTCTGGAAACACCATATATTTT	CASSLGFYSGNTIYF
-	few	TRBV7-9	TRBJ1-2	TGTGCCAGCAGCCGGACGGGGTATGGCTACACCTTC	CASSRTGYGYTF